Listed below are T cell receptor beta chains from one sample, sequenced in a study of blood T cell repertoires in COVID-19. Using immunoSEQ multiplex PCR, the repertoire was profiled, and TCRdb retains in-frame clones only, with some absent. The data contain 200,000 to 250,000 clones, 84% of them singletons. Sequencing used peripheral blood. All receptors come from an elderly woman with COVID-19, enrolled during active disease. CDR3s include the opening cysteine and the closing phenylalanine or tryptophan. A D gene is named only where the DNA matches it firmly. For some rows the clone size is stated as once, few or many, or as a class when expanded; others skip it.

v_call	j_call	clone_size	d_call	cdr3_aa	cdr3_nt
TRBV28	TRBJ1-5	NA	TRBD1	CASSSGSGGNGGNQPQHF	TGTGCCAGCAGTTCGGGGTCAGGGGGAAATGGTGGCAATCAGCCCCAGCATTTT
TRBV19	TRBJ1-1	NA	TRBD1	CASSITRDRGFVNTEAFF	TGTGCCAGTAGTATAACGCGGGACAGGGGCTTCGTGAACACTGAAGCTTTCTTT
TRBV5-4	TRBJ1-2	NA	TRBD1	CASSPGGSGGYTF	TGTGCCAGCAGCCCAGGGGGCAGTGGTGGCTACACCTTC
TRBV7-2	TRBJ2-1	NA	TRBD2	CASSKALALEQFF	TGTGCCAGCAGCAAGGCACTAGCGCTTGAGCAGTTCTTC
TRBV25-1	TRBJ1-6	NA	NA	CASSEYGRAEPLHF	TGTGCCAGCAGTGAATATGGCAGGGCGGAACCCCTCCACTTT
TRBV7-7	TRBJ2-3	NA	TRBD2	CASSLLAAPTDTQYF	TGTGCTAGCAGCCTACTAGCGGCCCCCACAGATACGCAGTATTTT
TRBV5-1	TRBJ2-3	once	NA	CASTSQGSGDTQYF	TGCGCCAGCACGTCTCAGGGTTCGGGAGATACGCAGTATTTT
TRBV5-1	TRBJ1-2	few	NA	CASSEGVDGYTF	TGCGCCAGCAGCGAGGGAGTTGATGGCTACACCTTC
TRBV5-1	TRBJ1-2	NA	NA	CASSLEQSHNGYTF	TGCGCCAGCAGCTTGGAACAGTCGCATAATGGCTACACCTTC
TRBV7-9	TRBJ1-1	NA	NA	CASNTGGAEAFF	TGTGCCAGCAACACCGGGGGGGCTGAAGCTTTCTTT
TRBV18	TRBJ2-6	NA	NA	CASSHQGVRGSSRANVLTF	TGTGCCAGCTCCCACCAGGGTGTCAGGGGCTCTTCTAGGGCCAACGTCCTGACTTTC
TRBV3-1/TRBV3-2	TRBJ1-2	once	NA	CASSQGGAYGYTF	TGTGCCAGCAGCCAAGGGGGAGCCTATGGCTACACCTTC
TRBV4-2	TRBJ2-5	NA	TRBD2	CASSLRTSGTETQYF	TGTGCCAGCAGCCTCCGGACTAGCGGGACAGAGACCCAGTACTTC
TRBV28	TRBJ2-4	NA	NA	CASSLRTGLDIQYF	TGTGCCAGCAGTTTACGCACAGGGTTGGACATTCAGTACTTC
TRBV3-1/TRBV3-2	TRBJ1-1	NA	NA	CASSQVQNTEAFF	TGTGCCAGCAGCCAAGTCCAGAACACTGAAGCTTTCTTT
TRBV3-1/TRBV3-2	TRBJ2-7	NA	TRBD1	CASSLGQGAPYEQYF	TGTGCCAGCAGCCTGGGACAGGGGGCCCCCTACGAGCAGTACTTC
TRBV5-1	TRBJ1-4	once	TRBD1	CASSFRGTGGEKLFF	TGCGCCAGCAGCTTCAGGGGTACAGGGGGAGAAAAACTGTTTTTT
TRBV18	TRBJ2-6	NA	TRBD1	CASSPGQGSGANVLTF	TGTGCCAGCTCACCCGGACAGGGGTCTGGGGCCAACGTCCTGACTTTC
TRBV2	TRBJ2-7	NA	NA	CASRRTAYEQYF	TGTGCCAGCCGTCGGACAGCCTACGAGCAGTACTTC
TRBV2	TRBJ1-5	NA	TRBD1	CASRGQGAQPQHF	TGTGCCAGCAGAGGACAGGGGGCCCAGCCCCAGCATTTT
TRBV5-8	TRBJ2-5	few	NA	CASSLAGTPRETQYF	TGTGCCAGCAGCTTGGCCGGGACACCTCGGGAGACCCAGTACTTC
TRBV7-9	TRBJ2-5	once	TRBD1	CASSRGTGAETQYF	TGTGCCAGCAGCCGCGGGACAGGGGCGGAGACCCAGTACTTC
TRBV3-1/TRBV3-2	TRBJ2-7	NA	NA	CASSQGGSREQYF	TGTGCCAGCAGCCAGGGGGGATCGAGGGAGCAGTACTTC
TRBV6-6	TRBJ1-6	NA	TRBD1	CASSRRRDRDLHF	TGTGCCAGCAGCCGGCGGCGGGACAGGGATTTGCACTTT
TRBV27	TRBJ2-7	NA	TRBD1	CATLSTWTGGNYEQYF	TGTGCCACCCTCTCAACCTGGACAGGGGGAAACTACGAGCAGTACTTC
TRBV4-2	TRBJ1-6	NA	TRBD1	CASSQGTVRSTPLHF	TGTGCCAGCAGCCAGGGGACAGTCCGAAGCACACCCCTCCACTTT
TRBV5-5	TRBJ1-4	NA	NA	CASSRPPGTQNEKLFF	TGTGCCAGCAGCAGGCCACCGGGAACACAAAATGAAAAACTGTTTTTT
TRBV2	TRBJ1-2	NA	NA	CASSEGLHYGYTF	TGTGCCAGCAGTGAGGGACTACACTATGGCTACACCTTC
TRBV28	TRBJ1-3	NA	NA	CASSGAVNTIYF	TGTGCCAGCAGTGGGGCCGTAAACACCATATATTTT
TRBV21-1	TRBJ1-1	NA	NA	CASRDRGTEAFF	TGTGCCAGCCGGGACAGGGGCACTGAAGCTTTCTTT
TRBV6-2/TRBV6-3	TRBJ2-7	NA	NA	CASSSILGVSYEQYF	TGTGCCAGCAGCTCCATATTAGGAGTCTCCTACGAGCAGTACTTC
TRBV27	TRBJ1-2	NA	NA	CASSLFGESNYGYTF	TGTGCCAGCAGTTTATTTGGAGAATCTAACTATGGCTACACCTTC
TRBV5-6	TRBJ1-1	few	NA	CASSRRGTEAFF	TGTGCCAGCAGCCGCCGGGGGACTGAAGCTTTCTTT
TRBV9	TRBJ2-3	NA	NA	CASSFQSDTQYF	TGTGCCAGCAGCTTCCAATCAGATACGCAGTATTTT
TRBV20-1	TRBJ2-5	NA	NA	CSASQALQETQYF	TGCAGTGCTAGTCAGGCACTTCAAGAGACCCAGTACTTC